These 32 T cell receptor beta chains share one sample of origin, sequenced in a study of siplizumab effects on memory and regulatory T cells. Profiling relied on immunoSEQ multiplex PCR, and the TCRdb table lists in-frame clones only, not all of them. The sample has some 100,000 clones, less than 95% seen once. Specimen: Tregs sorted from blood. Every receptor here comes from a human donor in good health.

The chain has TRBV5-4 and TRBJ2-2; no firm D call. Trimming cost V 4 bases and J 1 base, with 8 bases left between them. Germline values: CDR1 SGHNT, CDR2 YYREEE (reference sequence). The CDR3 spans 14 residues. CDR3 protein: CASSVGMNTGELFF. CDR3 DNA: TGTGCCAGCAGCGTAGGGATGAACACCGGGGAGCTGTTTTTT.

The CDR3 here is CASNDLGLQLTPTIYF. The CDR3 coding sequence is TGTGCCAGCAACGATTTGGGACTGCAGCTCACTCCCACCATATATTTT. The chain employs TRBV2 and TRBJ1-3; a possible D gene is TRBD1 (5 bases). The germline V gene has CDR1 SNHLY and CDR2 FYNNEI. CDR3 length equals 16 residues. Trimming stripped 7 bases from V and 9 bases from J, with 25 bases between.

This chain joins TRBV6-5 and TRBJ2-1; a weak D match, TRBD2 (5 bases). This CDR3 is built from 15 residues. V dropped 8 bases and J dropped 4 bases, with 18 bases sitting between them. Germline V gene lookup returns CDR1 MNHEY and CDR2 SVGAGI. CDR3 sequence reads: CASGRGMWGYNEQFF. CDR3 nucleotide sequence: TGTGCCAGCGGCCGAGGGATGTGGGGTTACAATGAGCAGTTCTTC.

The CDR3 is CASKRVGGSYNEQFF. The CDR3 coding sequence is TGTGCCAGCAAACGTGTAGGGGGGTCCTACAATGAGCAGTTCTTC. V and J are TRBV6-1 and TRBJ2-1; tentatively, D is TRBD1 or TRBD2 (6 bases each). Germline assignment: CDR1 MNHNS and CDR2 SASEGT. Trimming stripped 7 bases from V and 1 base from J, with 14 bases between. The CDR3 consists of 15 residues.

The chain uses TRBV7-3 and TRBJ2-1; 11 bases align to TRBD2. V lost 2 bases to trimming and J lost 10 bases; unmatched junction nucleotides: 13. There are 17 residues in the CDR3. Germline assignment: CDR1 SGHTA and CDR2 FQGTGA. The CDR3 protein is CASSLSPLAGGGGEQFF. Here the CDR3 DNA reads TGTGCCAGCAGCTTATCCCCCCTAGCGGGAGGCGGCGGCGAGCAGTTCTTC.

Only one count was recorded for this clone. The V gene is TRBV14, the J gene TRBJ1-3; D is perhaps TRBD1 (6 bases). The V gene lost 1 base and the J gene lost 4 bases, with 14 bases spanning the gap. The CDR3 has 16 residues. Germline V CDR1 and CDR2: SGHDN, FVKESK. The CDR3 here is CASSQVGGLGGNTIYF. The CDR3 DNA sequence: TGTGCCAGCAGCCAAGTAGGGGGACTCGGGGGAAACACCATATATTTT. Looking up the rest from reference TRBV14 and TRBJ1-3 gives the full variable domain: EAGVTQFPSHSVIEKGQTVTLRCDPISGHDNLYWYRRVMGKEIKFLLHFVKESKQDESGMPNNRFLAERTGGTYSTLKVQPAELEDSGVYFCASSQVGGLGGNTIYFGEGSWLTVV.

The chain links TRBV7-8 to TRBJ2-5; D is undetermined. Germline V CDR1 and CDR2: SGHVS, FQNEAQ. This CDR3 region has 11 residues. Trimming removed 3 bases at V and 2 bases at J, with 1 base between. The CDR3 DNA reads as TGTGCCAGCAGCTTTCAAGAGACCCAGTACTTC. Its protein product is CASSFQETQYF.

CDR3 region: CASSLYGGSSYNSPLHF. Written as DNA, the CDR3 is TGTGCCAGCAGTTTATACGGGGGGAGCTCCTATAATTCACCCCTCCACTTT. This chain connects TRBV27 to TRBJ1-6, with D possibly matching TRBD1 (5 bases). The CDR3 has 17 residues. From germline, CDR1 is MNHEY and CDR2 SMNVEV (reference sequence). Trimming left V 1 base short and J 0 bases short, with 10 bases between.

The gene calls are TRBV5-1 and TRBJ2-1; tentative D call: TRBD2 (5 bases). This CDR3 contains 14 residues. Between the trimmed V and J ends, which lost 0 bases and 7 bases, there was a span of 11 bases. Germline V CDR1 and CDR2: SGHRS, YFSETQ. The CDR3 region is CASSLVGRMNEQFF. The CDR3 DNA is TGCGCCAGCAGCTTGGTGGGGAGAATGAATGAGCAGTTCTTC.

The CDR3 DNA reads TGTGCCAGCAGCCGACTAGCCGCGACCGGGGAGCTGTTTTTT. Encoded protein: CASSRLAATGELFF. The J gene is TRBJ2-2, the V gene TRBV7-8; 7 nucleotides line up with TRBD2. The V segment lost 5 bases and the J segment 5 bases; nucleotides outside the gene matches: 5. CDR1 is SGHVS, CDR2 FQNEAQ, per germline. This CDR3 region has 14 residues.

The CDR3 DNA follows: TGCGCCAGCAGTGAGACAGTCCCTAACTATGGCTACACCTTC. Translating it yields CASSETVPNYGYTF. This chain links TRBV10-2 with TRBJ1-2; D is ambiguous. V lost 2 bases and J lost 0, with 7 bases in between. This CDR3 spans 14 amino acids. CDR1 and CDR2 (germline): WSHSY, SAAADI.

This sequence joins TRBV28 and TRBJ1-1; D not resolved. The CDR3 is 14 residues long. V was cut by 3 bases and J by 2 bases, with 10 bases left in between. CDR1 is MDHEN and CDR2 is SYDVKM in the germline V gene. The CDR3 region is CASSFWVINTEAFF. CDR3 nucleotides: TGTGCCAGCAGTTTTTGGGTGATCAACACTGAAGCTTTCTTT.

The rearrangement uses TRBV18 and TRBJ2-1, with D unresolved. The germline CDR1 and CDR2 sequences are KGHSH and LQKENI. The CDR3 consists of 14 residues. Trimming removed 3 bases at V and 2 bases at J, with 8 bases between. The CDR3 region is CASSPELAYNEQFF. CDR3 DNA sequence: TGTGCCAGCTCACCGGAATTGGCCTACAATGAGCAGTTCTTC.

The V call is TRBV2, the J call TRBJ2-1, with 14 nucleotides matching TRBD2. V shed 8 bases, J shed 2 bases, and the junction held 20 bases outside the gene matches. Germline V gene lookup returns CDR1 SNHLY and CDR2 FYNNEI. This CDR3 region has 21 residues. The CDR3 spells CASGATPGTSGSIGPYNEQFF. In DNA form, the CDR3 reads TGTGCCAGCGGAGCTACACCCGGGACTAGCGGGAGTATCGGCCCCTACAATGAGCAGTTCTTC.

J is TRBJ2-5 and V is TRBV10-1, with D possibly called TRBD1 or TRBD2 (6 bases each). Trimming stripped 3 bases from V and 5 bases from J, with 13 bases between. The CDR3 is made up of 14 amino acids. Germline loops: CDR1 WNHNN, CDR2 SYGVQD (reference sequence). The CDR3 sequence: CASSDARGAETQYF. CDR3 DNA sequence: TGCGCCAGCAGTGACGCAAGGGGGGCGGAGACCCAGTACTTC.

This chain uses TRBV20-1 with TRBJ2-7, with D unresolved. The CDR3 runs to 10 residues. Trimming took off 2 bases at V and 7 bases at J, with 6 bases between the two ends. Germline V gene data show CDR1 as DFQATT and CDR2 as SNEGSKA (reference sequence). The CDR3 DNA follows: TGCAGTGCTAGACGTCAAGAGCAGTACTTC. Protein sequence: CSARRQEQYF.

The chain joins TRBV28 to TRBJ2-3; 7 bases agree with TRBD2. CDR3 length: 15 amino acids. The V gene's germline CDR1 is MDHEN and CDR2 SYDVKM. V dropped 6 bases and J dropped 1; count of bases not matched to a gene: 7. The chain's CDR3 is CASRGAGVGTDTQYF. In nucleotides, the CDR3 is TGTGCCAGCAGAGGTGCGGGAGTAGGCACAGATACGCAGTATTTT.

The chain uses TRBV2 and TRBJ2-1; 8 bases align to TRBD2. The germline CDR1 and CDR2 sequences are SNHLY and FYNNEI. The V and J ends lost 6 bases and 2 bases, in that order; junction bases with no gene match: 9. CDR3 size: 16 residues. DNA of the CDR3: TGTGCCAGCAGCACAGGGCTGGGACTAGCCTACAATGAGCAGTTCTTC. Its protein is CASSTGLGLAYNEQFF.

The chain links TRBV28 to TRBJ1-5; D ambiguous. Germline CDR1 reads MDHEN; CDR2 reads SYDVKM. The CDR3 totals 11 residues. The V gene lost 7 bases and the J gene lost 1 base, with 2 bases spanning the gap. In DNA, the CDR3 is TGTGCCAGCAACAGCAATCAGCCCCAGCATTTT. It is translated as CASNSNQPQHF.

In DNA form, the CDR3 reads TGCGCCAGCAGCCCCGGGACAGTACTGGGGGAGCAGTACTTC. This gives the protein CASSPGTVLGEQYF. The chain has TRBV5-1 and TRBJ2-5; 7 bases fit TRBD1. The CDR3 has 14 amino acids. After removal of 4 bases from V and 11 bases from J, the junction contained 14 bases not matched to a gene. Germline V gives CDR1 SGHRS, CDR2 YFSETQ.

The chain has TRBV5-1 and TRBJ2-7; D perhaps matches TRBD2 (6 bases). Trimming cost V 2 bases and J 6 bases, with 15 bases left between them. The CDR3 is made up of 14 amino acids. From germline, CDR1 is SGHRS and CDR2 YFSETQ. CDR3 sequence (DNA): TGCGCCAGCAGCTTTGGGGGGTTGATAGGCGAGCAGTACTTC. This gives the protein CASSFGGLIGEQYF.

The J gene is TRBJ1-1, the V gene TRBV14; D is unclear. The CDR3 totals 14 residues. Trimming took 4 bases from V and 5 from J, leaving 14 bases between them. Germline V gene sequence: CDR1 SGHDN, CDR2 FVKESK. CDR3 in amino acids: CASSPKMGGTEAFF. The CDR3 DNA follows: TGTGCCAGCAGCCCTAAGATGGGAGGGACTGAAGCTTTCTTT. The whole variable domain, remainder taken from reference TRBV14 and TRBJ1-1, is EAGVTQFPSHSVIEKGQTVTLRCDPISGHDNLYWYRRVMGKEIKFLLHFVKESKQDESGMPNNRFLAERTGGTYSTLKVQPAELEDSGVYFCASSPKMGGTEAFFGQGTRLTVV.

This chain links TRBV2 with TRBJ2-5; D assignment may be TRBD1 or TRBD2 (5 bases each). This CDR3 has 14 amino acids. Trimming left V 7 bases short and J 2 bases short, with 14 bases between. Germline V gene data show CDR1 as SNHLY and CDR2 as FYNNEI. CDR3 sequence (DNA): TGTGCCAGCACGGCGGGCAGGGAACAAGAGACCCAGTACTTC. Encoded protein: CASTAGREQETQYF.

V usage is TRBV5-5 and J usage is TRBJ2-7; D is ambiguous. Germline assignment: CDR1 SGHKS and CDR2 YYEKEE (reference sequence). V gave up 2 bases and J gave up 3 bases, with 6 bases separating them. The CDR3 contains 12 residues. CDR3 sequence: CASSLNLYEQYF. DNA for the CDR3: TGTGCCAGCAGCTTAAACCTCTACGAGCAGTACTTC.

The chain couples TRBV29-1 to TRBJ2-1; D call uncertain. This CDR3 contains 17 residues. V gave up 1 base and J gave up 7 bases, with 23 bases separating them. CDR1 and CDR2 (germline): SQVTM, ANQGSEA. The CDR3 nucleotides are TGCAGCGTTGAAGCCCCTAGACTCTCTGCTGGTTCAAATGAGCAGTTCTTC. Amino acids: CSVEAPRLSAGSNEQFF.

J is TRBJ2-7 and V is TRBV28, with 11 positions matching TRBD2. The J segment lost 7 bases and the V segment lost 8 bases, leaving 13 bases of the junction unmatched. Germline V gives CDR1 MDHEN, CDR2 SYDVKM. CDR3 length equals 15 residues. CDR3 sequence reads: CASLETSGKWREQYF. CDR3 DNA: TGTGCCAGCCTAGAGACTAGCGGGAAGTGGAGGGAGCAGTACTTC.

The genes are TRBV5-1 and TRBJ1-3, with TRBD1 matching 8 bases. The CDR3 is made up of 16 amino acids. Germline V gives CDR1 SGHRS, CDR2 YFSETQ. The trim removed 6 bases at V and 0 bases at J, leaving 8 bases unmatched. Written as DNA, the CDR3 is TGCGCCAGCACGCGGACAGGGCCCCTCTCTGGAAACACCATATATTTT. This gives the protein CASTRTGPLSGNTIYF.

This chain uses TRBV4-2 with TRBJ1-2; D remains unclear. V was clipped by 0 bases and J by 4 bases, with 12 bases between them. The CDR3 has 15 amino acids. The V gene's germline CDR1 is LGHNA and CDR2 YNFKEQ. CDR3 nucleotide sequence: TGTGCCAGCAGCCAAGACAACACCCGGGTCTATGGCTACACCTTC. The encoded protein is CASSQDNTRVYGYTF.

The genes are TRBV21-1 and TRBJ1-4; the D call in the table, TRBD1, was not verified against the DNA. TRBV21-1 is a pseudogene segment. The CDR3 consists of 22 residues. CDR3 bases: TGTGCCAGCAGCAAAGACGTTAAAGTGGGTGACAGGAGCTTCCGGTTGTGTGAAAAACTGTTTTTT. Translation gives CASSKDVKVGDRSFRLCEKLFF.

The V and J genes are TRBV2 and TRBJ2-1, with TRBD2 as a possible D gene (7 bases). Between the trimmed V and J ends, which lost 3 bases and 4 bases, there was a span of 16 bases. The CDR3 is 16 residues long. The germline V gene encodes CDR1 SNHLY and CDR2 FYNNEI. This CDR3 reads CASSEARGARYNEQFF. CDR3 nucleotide sequence: TGTGCCAGCAGTGAGGCCCGGGGGGCGCGTTACAATGAGCAGTTCTTC.

This rearrangement joins TRBV5-1 to TRBJ1-2, with 7 bases lining up with TRBD1. Per the germline V gene, CDR1 is SGHRS and CDR2 is YFSETQ. The V and J ends lost 4 bases and 3 bases, in that order; junction bases with no gene match: 12. The CDR3 runs 16 residues. CDR3 in amino acids: CASSRAHGQADYGYTF. The CDR3 DNA is TGCGCCAGCAGCAGAGCCCACGGACAGGCCGACTATGGCTACACCTTC.

The chain couples TRBV13 to TRBJ1-1; 7 bases map to TRBD1. CDR1 and CDR2 (germline): PRHDT, FYEKMQ (reference sequence). Trimming took 6 bases from V and 0 from J; bases not matched to a gene: 1. The CDR3 totals 13 residues. CDR3 nucleotides: TGTGCCAGCAGAAGGGGGCTGAACACTGAAGCTTTCTTT. Translation gives CASRRGLNTEAFF.